This entry features one TCR beta chain sequence. Time point noted: baseline pretreatment blood. The treatment was: 15 Gy SBRT to primary tumor, nephrectomy 4 weeks later. Serial blood draws occurred at baseline and 2 and 4 weeks post-SBRT. This sample was taken from a study of radiation and T cells in renal cell carcinoma. Generated by immunoSEQ multiplex PCR, the TCRdb table keeps only in-frame clones and is missing some. This sample yields about 91,000 clones, of which approximately 83% are seen a single time; roughly 6% belongs to the top ten. Looked up from germline, CDR1 is ENHRY and CDR2 is SYGVKD. The CDR3 consists of 15 residues. V lost 11 bases to trimming and J lost 2 bases, with 21 bases between them.

This chain connects TRBV10-3 to TRBJ2-5, with a tentative D call TRBD2 (6 bases). The clonotype was recovered from a man in his fifties or sixties with renal cell carcinoma. Sample: blood, taken from a patient whose treatment included radiotherapy and nephrectomy. The CDR3 DNA follows: TGTGCCGCGGGGTCAAGGGCGGGTCCTCAAGAGACCCAGTACTTC. It yields the protein CAAGSRAGPQETQYF.